A single sample is the source of the 10 T cell receptor beta chains below, sequenced in a study of graft-versus-host responses after intestinal transplantation. Repertoires were generated with immunoSEQ multiplex PCR, while TCRdb's copy carries only in-frame clones and drops some. The table lists about 29,000 clones, 93% of them singletons. Sequencing used PBMCs, obtained 66 days after intestinal transplant. Receptor source: a human patient who received an intestinal transplant, so some T cells may come from the graft donor.

This clone was seen once. This chain connects TRBV15 to TRBJ2-2; TRBD2 aligns across 7 bases. The length of the CDR3 is 19 residues. Germline V gene sequence: CDR1 LNHNV, CDR2 YYDKDF (reference sequence). With V trimmed by 1 base and J by 2 bases, 13 bases remained unmatched. CDR3 residues: CATSRVPLIAGLNTGELFF. Here the CDR3 DNA reads TGTGCCACCAGCAGAGTACCCCTTATAGCGGGCCTCAACACCGGGGAGCTGTTTTTT.

The rearrangement links TRBV15 to TRBJ1-1; D is uncertain. The length of the CDR3 is 16 residues. Trimming cost V 0 bases and J 6 bases, with 17 bases left between them. CDR1 and CDR2 from the germline V gene are LNHNV and YYDKDF (reference sequence). This CDR3 is CATSRDQLGREPEAFF. The CDR3 DNA follows: TGTGCCACCAGCAGAGATCAGCTAGGGCGAGAGCCTGAAGCTTTCTTT.

Only one count was recorded for this clone. This chain links TRBV7-2 with TRBJ1-1; no clear D. Trimming pared 6 bases from V and 7 bases from J, leaving 9 bases between. This CDR3 is 11 amino acids long. The germline V gene has CDR1 SGHTA and CDR2 FQGNSA. For the CDR3, the DNA is TGTGCCAGCAGTTCAAAACGTGAAGCTTTCTTT. It codes for CASSSKREAFF.

The chain links TRBV4-1 to TRBJ2-1; 11 nucleotides line up with TRBD2. The junction had 6 bases not matched to a gene; V was cut back by 0 bases and J by 8 bases. Germline CDR1 reads MGHRA; CDR2 reads YSYEKL. The CDR3 runs to 16 residues. In nucleotides, the CDR3 is TGCGCCAGCAGCCAAGATTTCCTAGCGGGAGGTGATGAGCAGTTCTTC. Protein product: CASSQDFLAGGDEQFF.

This chain uses TRBV11-3 with TRBJ1-3; 9 bases are a match to TRBD1. J gave up 1 base and V 5 bases, and 6 bases lay outside the gene matches. This CDR3 is 16 amino acids long. Per the germline V gene, CDR1 is SGHNT and CDR2 is YENEEA. CDR3 sequence (DNA): TGTGCCAGCAGCACCCACAGGGGGCGGTCTGGAAACACCATATATTTT. Amino acid sequence: CASSTHRGRSGNTIYF.

This sequence joins TRBV5-4 and TRBJ2-1; D is perhaps TRBD2 (5 bases). Germline assignment: CDR1 SGHNT and CDR2 YYREEE (reference sequence). Trimming took 0 bases from V and 14 from J, leaving 18 bases between them. This CDR3 is 14 amino acids long. In DNA, the CDR3 is TGTGCCAGCAGCTTGGGCTGGGTAGGGAGAGCGGAGTTCTTC. Translated, it gives CASSLGWVGRAEFF.

This clone was recorded once. V and J are TRBV13 and TRBJ2-7; D is unclear. V dropped 3 bases and J dropped 2 bases, with 8 bases sitting between them. Germline V gene data show CDR1 as PRHDT and CDR2 as FYEKMQ (reference sequence). The CDR3 consists of 13 residues. The CDR3 region has the DNA TGTGCCAGCAGCTTGGACCCTACCTACGAGCAGTACTTC. This sequence encodes CASSLDPTYEQYF.

The CDR3 reads CASSQDDSYYGYTF. CDR3 in DNA: TGCGCCAGCAGCCAAGATGACAGCTACTATGGCTACACCTTC. V and J are TRBV4-3 and TRBJ1-2; D is possibly TRBD1 (5 bases). V was cut by 0 bases and J by 3 bases, with 8 bases left in between. This CDR3 is 14 amino acids long. Germline V gene data show CDR1 as LGHNA and CDR2 as YSLEER.

The CDR3 region has the DNA TGCAGCGTTGAAGATTCAAAGCGGATGGCAGATACGCAGTATTTT. Its protein is CSVEDSKRMADTQYF. This sequence joins TRBV29-1 and TRBJ2-3; D is possibly TRBD2 (5 bases). Germline V gene data show CDR1 as SQVTM and CDR2 as ANQGSEA. Trimming stripped 0 bases from V and 4 bases from J, with 14 bases between. The CDR3 length is 15 residues.

This clone was counted once. For the CDR3, the DNA is TGTGCCAGCAGCTTATCAGGGGGCGTCGGCTACACCTTC. It translates to CASSLSGGVGYTF. The chain has TRBV11-3 and TRBJ1-2; 8 positions agree with TRBD1. This CDR3 spans 13 amino acids. Unmatched junction bases numbered 4, after V lost 2 bases and J lost 8 bases. Germline V lookup: CDR1 SGHNT, CDR2 YENEEA.